This T cell receptor (beta chain) was observed in a study of T cells after posttransplantation cyclophosphamide. Method: immunoSEQ multiplex PCR; TCRdb's copy keeps in-frame clones and lacks some. The data hold tens of thousands of clones, with less than 95% observed a single time. Germline loops: CDR1 KGHSH, CDR2 LQKENI. The CDR3 covers 12 residues. The germline V and J ends were trimmed by 6 bases and 5 bases, with 7 bases remaining between them. Treatment was busulfan-fludarabine conditioning, a marrow graft, and cyclophosphamide on days +3 and +4. The rearrangement links TRBV18 to TRBJ1-4, with no clear D. The sequence came from a male patient aged 55 to 69 who received an allogeneic stem cell transplant from a related donor and was CMV-positive. Some of the T cells may derive from the graft donor. The sample was PBMCs, taken about 62 days after allogeneic stem cell transplant with posttransplant cyclophosphamide. The CDR3 region is CASSLRNEKLFF. CDR3 coding DNA: TGTGCCAGCTCGTTGAGGAATGAAAAACTGTTTTTT.